These 11 T cell receptor beta chains were all obtained from the same sample, sequenced in a study of blood T cells in healthy people across ages. It was with a sample-barcoded 5' primer and a J-beta primer mix that a second PCR of roughly 7 to 11 cycles was run. TCRdb re-derived calls from the 5' RACE reads in MiXCR, one entry per CDR3 protein. Of 700,000 or so distinct CDR3 sequences in the sample, less than 45% were seen once. The specimen was blood. These receptors were taken from a man aged 80 or over in good health.

A few counts support this clonotype. The V and J genes are TRBV4-1 and TRBJ2-7, with TRBD1 identical over 8 bases. This CDR3 comprises 16 residues. Germline CDR1 and CDR2: MGHRA and YSYEKL. V trimming: 1 base; J trimming: 1 base; junction bases outside the gene matches: 6. In nucleotides, the CDR3 is TGCGCCAGCAGCCAAGGGTGGACAGGGCTTTCCTACGAGCAGTACTTC. Translation gives CASSQGWTGLSYEQYF.

DNA for the CDR3: TGTGCCAGCAGACCAAAGGGACAGTGTGAGCAGTACTTC. It translates to CASRPKGQCEQYF. This chain joins TRBV6-2 or TRBV6-3 and TRBJ2-7, with 7 bases matching TRBD1. This CDR3 region has 13 residues. From germline, CDR1 is MNHEY and CDR2 SVGEGT. J lost 7 bases, V lost 6 bases, and 9 bases had no gene match.

The chain has TRBV6-5 and TRBJ1-6, with 11 bases fitting TRBD1. The germline V gene has CDR1 MNHEY and CDR2 SVGAGI. The trim removed 5 bases at V and 10 bases at J, leaving 7 bases unmatched. CDR3 length: 15 amino acids. The CDR3 nucleotides are TGTGCCAGCAGTCTCAGGACAGGGGGCAGATCACCCCTCCACTTT. This encodes CASSLRTGGRSPLHF.

The rearrangement joins TRBV9 to TRBJ2-6; 9 bases map to TRBD1. With 3 bases clipped from V and 0 bases from J, the junction kept 7 bases outside the gene matches. The CDR3 is 18 amino acids. Germline CDR1 and CDR2: SGDLS and YYNGEE. CDR3 DNA: TGTGCCAGCAGCGCCGGACAGGGGAAAAGCTCTGGGGCCAACGTCCTGACTTTC. As protein: CASSAGQGKSSGANVLTF. Full variable domain (rest looked up from reference TRBV9 and TRBJ2-6): DSGVTQTPKHLITATGQRVTLRCSPRSGDLSVYWYQQSLDQGLQFLIQYYNGEERAKGNILERFSAQQFPDLHSELNLSSLELGDSALYFCASSAGQGKSSGANVLTFGAGSRLTVL.

DNA of the CDR3: TGTGCCAGCTCACCAGACGACCTCGGGCAGTACTTC. Residues: CASSPDDLGQYF. V and J are TRBV18 and TRBJ2-5, with D unresolved. The CDR3 runs 12 residues. V was cut by 2 bases and J by 11 bases, with 12 bases left in between. Germline CDR1 reads KGHSH; CDR2 reads LQKENI.

The chain uses TRBV5-1 and TRBJ2-5; 8 bases fit TRBD1. The J segment lost 5 bases and the V segment lost 4 bases, leaving 7 bases of the junction unmatched. Germline CDR1 and CDR2: SGHRS and YFSETQ. The CDR3 has 14 residues. The CDR3, as DNA: TGCGCCAGCAGCGCGGCAGGGGGCAGGGAGACCCAGTACTTC. Encoded protein: CASSAAGGRETQYF.

This clonotype turned up a few times. V usage is TRBV14 and J usage is TRBJ2-1, with D perhaps TRBD2 (5 bases). Germline loops: CDR1 SGHDN, CDR2 FVKESK. V was trimmed by 0 bases and J by 9 bases, leaving 15 bases between them. This CDR3 comprises 15 residues. Here the CDR3 DNA reads TGTGCCAGCAGCCAAGATCGTAGGGCACGGGGTGAGCAGTTCTTC. Protein product: CASSQDRRARGEQFF.

The gene calls are TRBV7-2 and TRBJ1-1; 7 nucleotides line up with TRBD1. Germline V gene data show CDR1 as SGHTA and CDR2 as FQGNSA. V shed 1 base, J shed 4 bases, and the junction held 6 bases outside the gene matches. This CDR3 has 15 amino acids. Here the CDR3 DNA reads TGTGCCAGCAGCTTAGTGGGACAGCCGAGCACTGAAGCTTTCTTT. This encodes CASSLVGQPSTEAFF.

The rearrangement joins TRBV6-5 to TRBJ2-3; TRBD2 is a possible D gene (6 bases). This CDR3 comprises 16 residues. Germline CDR1 is MNHEY and CDR2 is SVGAGI. The germline V and J ends were trimmed by 7 bases and 4 bases, with 21 bases remaining between them. The CDR3 protein is CASTVLRLGGPDTQYF. DNA for the CDR3: TGTGCCAGCACCGTTTTGAGGCTAGGAGGGCCAGATACGCAGTATTTT.

The chain uses TRBV7-2 and TRBJ2-3; 9 nucleotides match TRBD2. The CDR3 is 17 amino acids. Germline V gives CDR1 SGHTA, CDR2 FQGNSA. V lost 5 bases, J lost 0 bases, and 9 bases stayed unmatched. This chain's CDR3 is CASSPELLAGSTDTQYF. The CDR3 DNA is TGTGCCAGCAGCCCAGAGCTCCTAGCGGGGAGCACAGATACGCAGTATTTT.

The CDR3 sequence is CATRTGGEIGELFF. In DNA, the CDR3 is TGTGCCACCCGAACAGGGGGTGAGATCGGGGAGCTGTTTTTT. This sequence joins TRBV10-3 and TRBJ2-2; 8 bases align to TRBD1. Germline CDR1 and CDR2: ENHRY and SYGVKD. V was clipped by 10 bases and J by 7 bases; unmatched bases: 11. The CDR3 consists of 14 residues.